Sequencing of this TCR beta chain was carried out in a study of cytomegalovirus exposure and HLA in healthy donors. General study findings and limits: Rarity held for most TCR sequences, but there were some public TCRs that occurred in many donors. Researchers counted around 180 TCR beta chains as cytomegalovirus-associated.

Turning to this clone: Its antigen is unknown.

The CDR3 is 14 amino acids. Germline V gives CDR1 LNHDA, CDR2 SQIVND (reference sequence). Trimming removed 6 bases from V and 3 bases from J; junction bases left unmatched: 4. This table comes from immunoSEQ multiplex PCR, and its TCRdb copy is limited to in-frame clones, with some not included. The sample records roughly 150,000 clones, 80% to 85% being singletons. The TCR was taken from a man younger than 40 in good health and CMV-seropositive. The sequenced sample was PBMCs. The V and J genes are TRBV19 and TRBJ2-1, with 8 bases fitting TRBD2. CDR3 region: CASRTSVYYNEQFF. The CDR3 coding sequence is TGTGCCAGTAGGACTAGCGTCTACTACAATGAGCAGTTCTTC.